The 21 T cell receptor beta chains in this list originate from one sample, sequenced in a study of T cell responses to AZD1222 COVID-19 vaccine. Using immunoSEQ multiplex PCR, the repertoire was profiled, and TCRdb retains in-frame clones only, with some absent. The sample carries 98,000 or so clones, around 83% recorded once. This specimen was peripheral blood, taken on day 0 of AZD1222 vaccination. These receptors all come from an adult in good health.

This rearrangement joins TRBV2 to TRBJ1-4; D unresolved. There are 13 residues in the CDR3. Germline CDR1 SNHLY, CDR2 FYNNEI. The germline V and J ends were trimmed by 0 bases and 6 bases, with 5 bases remaining between them. Here the CDR3 DNA reads TGTGCCAGCAGTGAAGCCACAGATGAAAAACTGTTTTTT. Protein: CASSEATDEKLFF.

The chain uses TRBV29-1 and TRBJ2-7; D remains ambiguous. V was cut by 3 bases and J by 0 bases, with 12 bases left in between. Germline CDR1 is SQVTM and CDR2 is ANQGSEA. The CDR3 is 14 amino acids. The DNA for the CDR3 is TGCAGCGTTGACGGATTAGCCAACTCCTACGAGCAGTACTTC. Translation: CSVDGLANSYEQYF.

The rearrangement joins TRBV11-2 to TRBJ2-4; TRBD2 matches 11 bases. V shed 6 bases, J shed 4 bases, and the junction held 2 bases outside the gene matches. The CDR3 loop spans 14 amino acids. Germline V gene sequence: CDR1 SGHAT, CDR2 FQNNGV. The DNA for the CDR3 is TGTGCCAGCAGACGACTAGCGGGAAAAAACATTCAGTACTTC. This encodes CASRRLAGKNIQYF.

This clone appeared a few times. The chain combines TRBV7-2 with TRBJ2-5, with D unresolved. Trimming removed 5 bases at V and 10 bases at J, with 20 bases between. The CDR3 covers 14 residues. Germline V gene sequence: CDR1 SGHTA, CDR2 FQGNSA. This chain's CDR3 is CASSPSLRPPSQYF. CDR3 nucleotides: TGTGCCAGCAGCCCGAGCCTACGCCCACCGAGCCAGTACTTC.

The rearrangement links TRBV3-1 (or the pseudogene TRBV3-2) to TRBJ2-1; no firm D call. The V gene's germline CDR1 is LGHDT and CDR2 YNNKEL (reference sequence). With 2 bases removed from V and 0 bases from J, the gap between germline ends came to 8 bases. The CDR3 is 15 residues long. The CDR3 nucleotides are TGTGCCAGCAGCCAATCAGGCCTCTCCTACAATGAGCAGTTCTTC. As protein: CASSQSGLSYNEQFF.

This clone was detected only once. This rearrangement joins TRBV2 to TRBJ2-7; 13 bases match TRBD2. The CDR3 runs 14 residues. From germline, CDR1 is SNHLY and CDR2 FYNNEI. Trimming at V came to 5 bases and at J to 6 bases, leaving 4 bases not matched to a gene. CDR3: CASSTSGGAPEQYF. The CDR3 DNA sequence: TGTGCCAGCAGTACTAGCGGGGGGGCCCCCGAGCAGTACTTC.

V gene TRBV27 combines with J gene TRBJ2-5, with a tentative D call TRBD1 (6 bases). The length of the CDR3 is 14 residues. CDR1 MNHEY and CDR2 SMNVEV come from the germline V gene (reference sequence). Trimming left V 4 bases short and J 1 base short, with 10 bases between. Written as DNA, the CDR3 is TGTGCCAGCAGTTCCGGACAGCTCCAAGAGACCCAGTACTTC. It yields the protein CASSSGQLQETQYF.

The CDR3 DNA follows: TGTGCCAGCAGGAAAACTAGCGGGGGAGGTTTGTCCTACAATGAGCAGTTCTTC. Amino acids: CASRKTSGGGLSYNEQFF. The chain recombines TRBV27 with TRBJ2-1; 11 nucleotides align to TRBD2. Germline V gene data show CDR1 as MNHEY and CDR2 as SMNVEV (reference sequence). The CDR3 has 18 residues. With 6 bases clipped from V and 1 base from J, the junction kept 11 bases outside the gene matches.

The rearrangement joins TRBV19 to TRBJ1-5; D gene unclear. Per germline, CDR1 LNHDA and CDR2 SQIVND (reference sequence). Trimming took 7 bases from V and 2 from J, leaving 12 bases between them. The CDR3 is 14 amino acids. CDR3 region: CASTLLGGNQPQHF. CDR3 DNA: TGTGCCAGTACCCTCCTAGGCGGCAATCAGCCCCAGCATTTT.

The chain links TRBV3-1 (or the pseudogene TRBV3-2) to TRBJ1-6, with a weak D call TRBD1 (5 bases). The CDR3 extends over 18 amino acids. V was cut by 4 bases and J by 4 bases, with 20 bases left in between. The germline gives CDR1 LGHDT, CDR2 YNNKEL (reference sequence). The DNA of the CDR3 is TGTGCCAGCAGCCCTCGCACAGGTCCTGCCGTATATAATTCACCCCTCCACTTT. It yields the protein CASSPRTGPAVYNSPLHF.

J is TRBJ2-3 and V is TRBV24-1, with D possibly matching TRBD1 (6 bases). CDR3 length: 13 residues. Between the trimmed V and J ends, which lost 10 bases and 1 base, there was a span of 11 bases. CDR1 and CDR2 from the germline V gene are KGHDR and SFDVKD. As DNA, the CDR3 is TGTGCCACACAGGGTGGTGGCACAGATACGCAGTATTTT. This codes for CATQGGGTDTQYF.

The genes are TRBV19 and TRBJ1-1; D is perhaps TRBD1 (5 bases). With 6 bases removed from V and 4 bases from J, the gap between germline ends came to 15 bases. The CDR3 contains 14 residues. Per germline, CDR1 LNHDA and CDR2 SQIVND (reference sequence). The CDR3 region has the DNA TGTGCCAGTAGCCAATCGGGGAGGGGCACTGAAGCTTTCTTT. Its protein product is CASSQSGRGTEAFF.

The J gene is TRBJ2-5, the V gene TRBV6-2 or TRBV6-3, with a weak D call TRBD1 (8 bases). This CDR3 spans 15 amino acids. Germline CDR1 and CDR2: MNHEY and SVGEGT. Trimming cost V 4 bases and J 8 bases, with 20 bases left between them. The CDR3 region is CASSSPPQGGFTQYF. The CDR3 nucleotides read TGTGCCAGCAGTTCCCCACCACAGGGGGGGTTTACCCAGTACTTC.

A few counts support this clone. The rearrangement links TRBV3-1 (or the pseudogene TRBV3-2) to TRBJ2-5; possible D gene TRBD1, 6 bases. The V end was cut by 0 bases, the J end by 4 bases, with 12 bases between. CDR1 LGHDT and CDR2 YNNKEL come from the germline V gene (reference sequence). The CDR3 is 15 amino acids. CDR3 sequence: CASSQDQGTGETQYF. In nucleotides, the CDR3 is TGTGCCAGCAGCCAAGATCAGGGGACGGGAGAGACCCAGTACTTC.

The chain employs TRBV19 and TRBJ2-3; 7 nucleotides line up with TRBD2. The CDR3 totals 17 residues. V shed 6 bases, J shed 0 bases, and the junction held 12 bases outside the gene matches. Germline V gene data show CDR1 as LNHDA and CDR2 as SQIVND (reference sequence). The CDR3 here is CASSPQSSRESTDTQYF. The CDR3 DNA sequence: TGTGCCAGTAGCCCACAAAGTTCGCGGGAGAGCACAGATACGCAGTATTTT.

V usage is TRBV7-9 and J usage is TRBJ1-6; no clear D gene. This CDR3 is 11 amino acids long. The V end lost 4 bases, the J end lost 8 bases, and 3 bases lay between the germline ends. The germline V gene encodes CDR1 SEHNR and CDR2 FQNEAQ (reference sequence). CDR3 coding DNA: TGTGCCAGCAGCTCGGATTCACCCCTCCACTTT. This codes for CASSSDSPLHF.

The chain carries TRBV14 and TRBJ2-5; no firm D call. The CDR3 sequence is 14 residues long. The germline V gene encodes CDR1 SGHDN and CDR2 FVKESK. The V gene lost 4 bases and the J gene lost 5 bases, with 14 bases spanning the gap. CDR3 sequence reads: CASSRAAWGETQYF. The CDR3 DNA sequence: TGTGCCAGCAGCCGGGCGGCTTGGGGTGAGACCCAGTACTTC.

This clone was seen only a few times. The chain has TRBV5-4 and TRBJ2-5; 13 nucleotides align to TRBD2. V gave up 0 bases and J gave up 5 bases; unmatched junction bases: 13. Germline CDR1 SGHNT, CDR2 YYREEE (reference sequence). The CDR3 sequence is 19 residues long. The CDR3 loop reads CASSLASTSGGLFLETQYF. DNA for the CDR3: TGTGCCAGCAGCTTGGCCTCGACTAGCGGGGGGTTATTCTTGGAGACCCAGTACTTC.

This sequence joins TRBV6-5 and TRBJ1-2; TRBD1 is a possible D gene (6 bases). Germline V CDR1 and CDR2: MNHEY, SVGAGI. The ends were cut back, 0 bases at V and 8 bases at J, with 16 bases in the middle. This CDR3 spans 15 amino acids. CDR3 nucleotides: TGTGCCAGCAGTTACTCAAAAGGGGGGCGCGTAGGCTACACCTTC. This encodes CASSYSKGGRVGYTF.

This chain's CDR3 is CASSQVTRGSLDEQYF. CDR3 DNA sequence: TGCGCCAGCAGCCAGGTGACTAGGGGGTCTTTAGACGAGCAGTACTTC. This sequence joins TRBV4-1 and TRBJ2-7, with D perhaps TRBD1 or TRBD2 (6 bases each). The V and J ends lost 3 bases and 5 bases respectively, with 20 bases between them. CDR3 size: 16 residues. Germline CDR1 is MGHRA and CDR2 is YSYEKL.

The chain has TRBV3-1 (or the pseudogene TRBV3-2) and TRBJ2-1; no definite D call. Looked up from germline, CDR1 is LGHDT and CDR2 is YNNKEL (reference sequence). Trimming shortened V by 3 bases and J by 11 bases, and 11 bases separated the two germline ends. CDR3 length equals 12 residues. In DNA, the CDR3 is TGTGCCAGCAGCCAGGTTTCTGTGAAGCAGTTCTTC. It yields the protein CASSQVSVKQFF.